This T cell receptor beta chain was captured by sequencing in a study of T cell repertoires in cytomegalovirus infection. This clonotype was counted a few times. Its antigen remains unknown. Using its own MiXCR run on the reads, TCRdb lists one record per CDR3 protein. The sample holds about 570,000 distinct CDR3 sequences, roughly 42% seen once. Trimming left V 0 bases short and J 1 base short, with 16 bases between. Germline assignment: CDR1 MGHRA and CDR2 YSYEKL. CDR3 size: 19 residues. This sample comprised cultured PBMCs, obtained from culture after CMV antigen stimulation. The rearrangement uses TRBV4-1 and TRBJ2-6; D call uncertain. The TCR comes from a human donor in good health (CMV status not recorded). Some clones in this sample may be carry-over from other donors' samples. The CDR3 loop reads CASSQEDFSDDSGANVLTF. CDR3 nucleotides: TGCGCCAGCAGCCAAGAGGATTTCTCCGACGATTCTGGGGCCAACGTCCTGACTTTC.